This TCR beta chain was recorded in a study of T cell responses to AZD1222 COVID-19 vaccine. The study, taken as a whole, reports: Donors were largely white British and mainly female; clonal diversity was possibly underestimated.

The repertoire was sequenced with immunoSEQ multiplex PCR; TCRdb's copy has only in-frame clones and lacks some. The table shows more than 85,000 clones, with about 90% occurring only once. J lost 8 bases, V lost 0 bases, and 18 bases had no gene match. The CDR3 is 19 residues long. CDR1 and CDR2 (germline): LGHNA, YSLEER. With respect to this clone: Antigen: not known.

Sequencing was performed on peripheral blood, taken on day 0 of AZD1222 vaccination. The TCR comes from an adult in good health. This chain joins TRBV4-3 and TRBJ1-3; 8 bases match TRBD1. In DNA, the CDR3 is TGCGCCAGCAGCCAAGATCAGTGGGGGATCGGACAGGGAGGGGACACCATATATTTT. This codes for CASSQDQWGIGQGGDTIYF.